This T cell receptor (beta chain) emerged from a study of cytomegalovirus exposure and HLA in healthy donors. Study findings and constraints: A later examination showed that TCR association rates differed by HLA locus, with DRB1 most and HLA-C fewest.

Vbeta (60) and Jbeta (13) primers were used in the PCR. Using immunoSEQ multiplex PCR, the repertoire was profiled, and TCRdb retains in-frame clones only, with some absent. This sample yields 140,000 to 150,000 clones, of which around 80% are seen a single time; more than 2% belongs to the top ten. A note on this clone: Antigen: not known.

The TCR was taken from a boy aged 2 to 10 in good health and CMV-seronegative. Sequencing was carried out using PBMCs.

CDR3: CASTTGSYEQYF. CDR3 bases: TGTGCCAGTACGACAGGTTCCTACGAGCAGTACTTC. The chain uses TRBV6-5 and TRBJ2-7, with D tentatively TRBD1 (6 bases). The CDR3 covers 12 residues. The V end was cut by 9 bases, the J end by 1 base, with 10 bases between. Germline V gene lookup returns CDR1 MNHEY and CDR2 SVGAGI.